This TCR beta chain emerged from a study of blood T cell repertoires in COVID-19. Assay used: immunoSEQ multiplex PCR; TCRdb lists only in-frame clones, some missing. The profile shows 190,000 or so clones, roughly nine tenths of them singletons. CDR1 SGHAT and CDR2 FQNNGV come from the germline V gene. The CDR3 runs to 15 residues. The ends were cut back, 1 base at V and 5 bases at J, with 11 bases in the middle. Specimen: PBMCs or T cells enriched from blood (not recorded which). This receptor was identified in a woman aged 18-29 years who had recovered from COVID-19. The genes are TRBV11-2 and TRBJ2-2; the D is unclear. The CDR3 nucleotides are TGTGCCAGCAGCTTAGGATTGGGCGTTACCGGGGAGCTGTTTTTT. As protein: CASSLGLGVTGELFF.